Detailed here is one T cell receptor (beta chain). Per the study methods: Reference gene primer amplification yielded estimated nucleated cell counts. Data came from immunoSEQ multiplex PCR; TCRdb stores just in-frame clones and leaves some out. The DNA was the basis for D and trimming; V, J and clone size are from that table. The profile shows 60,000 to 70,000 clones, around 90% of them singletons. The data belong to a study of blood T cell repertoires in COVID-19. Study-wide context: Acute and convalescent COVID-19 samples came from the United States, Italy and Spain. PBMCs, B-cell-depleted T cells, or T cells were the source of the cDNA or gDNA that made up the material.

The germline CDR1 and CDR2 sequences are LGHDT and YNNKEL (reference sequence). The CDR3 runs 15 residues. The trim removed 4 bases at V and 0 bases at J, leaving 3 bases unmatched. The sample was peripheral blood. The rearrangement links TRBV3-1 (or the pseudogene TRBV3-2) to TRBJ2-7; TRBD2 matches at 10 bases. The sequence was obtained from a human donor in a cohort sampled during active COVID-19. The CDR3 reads CASSRSSGSSYEQYF. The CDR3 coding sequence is TGTGCCAGCAGCCGATCTAGCGGGAGCTCCTACGAGCAGTACTTC.